This is a list of T cell receptor beta chains from one sample in a study of blood T cell repertoires in COVID-19. Clones were sequenced by immunoSEQ multiplex PCR, and TCRdb holds only the in-frame ones, with some missing. The sample has approximately 220,000 clones; approximately 88% are singletons. Sequenced: peripheral blood. These receptors were collected from a man aged 35 to 55 with acute or convalescent COVID-19. Each CDR3 is given with its conserved first and last residue. The D gene is left open where the match is weak. Expanded clones get a size class; other rows say once, few or many, or leave the size out.

v_gene	d_gene	j_gene	abundance	CDR3nt	CDR3aa
TRBV4-1	-	TRBJ1-2	-	TGCGCCAGCAGCCAAGATATACAACAAGCTAACTATGGCTACACCTTC	CASSQDIQQANYGYTF
TRBV19	-	TRBJ2-1	medium-sized	TGTGCCAGTAGTAAATTCCGAGGGTTGGGCTCCTACAATGAGCAGTTCTTC	CASSKFRGLGSYNEQFF
TRBV3-1/TRBV3-2	-	TRBJ1-4	-	TGTGCCAGCAGCCGGACAGAAACTAATGAAAAACTGTTTTTT	CASSRTETNEKLFF
TRBV19	-	TRBJ1-2	-	TGTGCCAGTAGTATCGGGGGAACGTACCGGGTCGTTGGCTATGGCTACACCTTC	CASSIGGTYRVVGYGYTF
TRBV9	TRBD1	TRBJ1-1	-	TGTGCCAGCAGCCCACAGGGGTCCGACACTGAAGCTTTCTTT	CASSPQGSDTEAFF
TRBV7-9	TRBD2	TRBJ2-1	-	TGTGCCAGCAGCCCGCGGACTAGCGCAGAGCAGTTCTTC	CASSPRTSAEQFF
TRBV19	-	TRBJ2-7	-	TGTGCCAGTAGCAAGACAGGTACCTACGAGCAGTACTTC	CASSKTGTYEQYF
TRBV7-9	-	TRBJ1-3	-	TGTGCCAGCAGCTCAGATTCAGGGGACTCTGGAAACACCATATATTTT	CASSSDSGDSGNTIYF
TRBV6-1	-	TRBJ1-1	-	TGTGCCAGCAGTGAACAGGGTATCGGTGAAGCTTTCTTT	CASSEQGIGEAFF
TRBV6-5	TRBD1	TRBJ1-1	-	TGTGCCAGCAGTTACGGGGACGGACAGGGGAACACTGAAGCTTTCTTT	CASSYGDGQGNTEAFF
TRBV2	-	TRBJ2-1	-	TGTGCCAGCAGTCAACAGGGTACGGCCTACAATGAGCAGTTCTTC	CASSQQGTAYNEQFF
TRBV10-3	-	TRBJ1-5	few	TGTGCCATCAGTGATTTGGAGTCTGGGTATCAGCCCCAGCATTTT	CAISDLESGYQPQHF
TRBV2	-	TRBJ1-3	-	TGTGCCAGCAGCCCTCAACAGGGTGTTGGAAACACCATATATTTT	CASSPQQGVGNTIYF
TRBV29-1	TRBD1	TRBJ2-2	-	TGCAGCGGGGGCGACAGGGGGCAAACCGGGGAGCTGTTTTTT	CSGGDRGQTGELFF
TRBV27	TRBD1	TRBJ1-2	-	TGTGCCAGCAGCACGACAGGGGAGGCCTACACCTTC	CASSTTGEAYTF
TRBV19	-	TRBJ1-2	-	TGTGCCAGTACCCGGGACATTAACTATGGCTACACCTTC	CASTRDINYGYTF
TRBV19	TRBD2	TRBJ2-1	-	TGTGCCAGTAGTATAGGAGGTAGCGGGAGACACAATGAGCAGTTCTTC	CASSIGGSGRHNEQFF
TRBV6-5	-	TRBJ1-5	once	TGTGCCAGCACCCTTTACACCTTCGATCAGCCCCAGCATTTT	CASTLYTFDQPQHF
TRBV2	TRBD1	TRBJ2-7	-	TGTGCCAGCAGTCGACAGGGGTACGAGCAGTACTTC	CASSRQGYEQYF
TRBV7-2	TRBD2	TRBJ2-7	-	TGTGCCAGCAGCTTAGCGAGTAGCGGGAGGCACAACGCCTACGAGCAGTACTTC	CASSLASSGRHNAYEQYF
TRBV4-1	-	TRBJ1-2	-	TGCGCCAGCAGCTCGCCGACTAAGATGGGGGGCTACACCTTC	CASSSPTKMGGYTF
TRBV7-9	-	TRBJ2-7	many	TGTGCCAGCAGCTTAGGAGGCGGGTTCGCCTACGAGCAGTACTTC	CASSLGGGFAYEQYF
TRBV7-3	TRBD1	TRBJ2-2	-	TGTGCCAGCAGCCGAACGACACCGGGACAGGGCACCGGGGAGCTGTTTTTT	CASSRTTPGQGTGELFF
TRBV24-1	-	TRBJ1-4	-	TGTGCCACCAGTGATTGGACAGACTCTAATGAAAAACTGTTTTTT	CATSDWTDSNEKLFF
TRBV30	TRBD1	TRBJ1-4	-	TGTGCCTGGAGTCCAGGGGGCGAGGATGAAAAACTGTTTTTT	CAWSPGGEDEKLFF
TRBV27	-	TRBJ1-5	-	TGTGCCAGCAGTAAACAGGCGGGGCAGCCCCAGCATTTT	CASSKQAGQPQHF
TRBV10-2	-	TRBJ1-1	-	TGCGCCAGCAGTCCCGACAGTACGGCTTTCTTT	CASSPDSTAFF
TRBV5-8	TRBD2	TRBJ2-1	-	TGTGCCAGCAGCTTTAGCGGGAGCTCCTACAATGAGCAGTTCTTC	CASSFSGSSYNEQFF
TRBV7-2	-	TRBJ2-7	-	TGTGCCAGCAGCTTAGCGGGAGGGGGAATGTACGAGCAGTACTTC	CASSLAGGGMYEQYF
TRBV6-5	-	TRBJ1-1	-	TGTGCCAGCAGTTACGCCAGGGCCGACACTGAAGCTTTCTTT	CASSYARADTEAFF
TRBV30	-	TRBJ1-3	-	TGTGCCTGGAGCTCCTGGGAGAGTCTGTCCGGAAACACCATATATTTT	CAWSSWESLSGNTIYF
TRBV6-1	TRBD2	TRBJ2-7	-	TGTGCCAGCAGTGAAAAGGCTAGCGGGCCAGGCCGGGCCCTCGAGCAGTACTTC	CASSEKASGPGRALEQYF
TRBV29-1	TRBD1	TRBJ1-1	-	TGCAGCGTTTGTAGACAGGGAATCACTGAAGCTTTCTTT	CSVCRQGITEAFF
TRBV27	-	TRBJ1-1	-	TGTGCCAGCAGTTTAGGGGGGGGCCTTTTCTTT	CASSLGGGLFF
TRBV11-2	TRBD1	TRBJ2-2	-	TGTGCCAGCAACCCCCTAGGGGACAGGGGGGTCGGGGAGCTGTTTTTT	CASNPLGDRGVGELFF
TRBV19	TRBD2	TRBJ2-1	-	TGTGCCAGTAGTTGGGGCGGGAGGAATGAGCAGTTCTTC	CASSWGGRNEQFF
TRBV19	TRBD1	TRBJ1-4	once	TGTGCCAGTAGTAATTGGGACAGGGGAAATGAAAAACTGTTTTTT	CASSNWDRGNEKLFF
TRBV10-3	TRBD1	TRBJ1-2	-	TGTGCCGCCGAACCGGGACAGGGTTATGTCCATGGCTACACCTTC	CAAEPGQGYVHGYTF